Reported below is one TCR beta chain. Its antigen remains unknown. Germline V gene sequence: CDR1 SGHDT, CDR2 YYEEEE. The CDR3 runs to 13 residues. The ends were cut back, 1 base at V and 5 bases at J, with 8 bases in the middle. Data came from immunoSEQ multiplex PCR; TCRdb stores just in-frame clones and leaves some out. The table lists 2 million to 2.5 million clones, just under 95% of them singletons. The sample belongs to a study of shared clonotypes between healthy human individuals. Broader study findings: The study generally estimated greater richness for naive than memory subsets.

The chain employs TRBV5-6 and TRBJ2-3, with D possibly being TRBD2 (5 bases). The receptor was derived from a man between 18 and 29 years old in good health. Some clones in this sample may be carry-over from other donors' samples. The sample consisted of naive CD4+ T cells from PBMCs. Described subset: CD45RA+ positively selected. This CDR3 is CASSLRRVDTQYF. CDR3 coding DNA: TGTGCCAGCAGCTTGAGGCGGGTAGATACGCAGTATTTT.